This TCR beta chain emerged from a study of blood T cell repertoires in COVID-19. The CDR3 extends over 14 amino acids. Germline V lookup: CDR1 SNHLY, CDR2 FYNNEI. J gave up 6 bases and V 6 bases, and 3 bases lay outside the gene matches. Assay: immunoSEQ multiplex PCR; the TCRdb copy retains only in-frame clones and omits some. The sample shows 150,000 to 200,000 clones, 70% to 90% of them seen only once. The chain joins TRBV2 to TRBJ1-4; 11 positions agree with TRBD1. The sequencing sample was made of peripheral blood. The receptor was derived from a man in his sixties with COVID-19, enrolled during active disease. CDR3 in amino acids: CASRGDRGYEKLFF. The DNA of the CDR3 is TGTGCCAGCAGGGGGGACAGGGGGTATGAAAAACTGTTTTTT.